One and the same sample provided the 13 T cell receptor beta chains below, sequenced in a study of cytomegalovirus exposure and HLA in healthy donors. A multiplex PCR was run with 60 Vbeta primers and 13 Jbeta primers. This table comes from immunoSEQ multiplex PCR, and its TCRdb copy is limited to in-frame clones, with some not included. The sample holds 100,000 or so clones, about 15% seen once. Sequenced sample: PBMCs. Receptors originate from a female donor in good health and CMV-seronegative.

This chain joins TRBV9 and TRBJ2-1; D possibly corresponds to TRBD2 (5 bases). Trimming pared 4 bases from V and 1 base from J, leaving 9 bases between. Germline CDR1 is SGDLS and CDR2 is YYNGEE. This CDR3 is built from 14 residues. Here the CDR3 DNA reads TGTGCCAGCAGCCTTCGGACTTCCTACAATGAGCAGTTCTTC. It yields the protein CASSLRTSYNEQFF. Looking up the rest from reference TRBV9 and TRBJ2-1 gives the full variable domain: DSGVTQTPKHLITATGQRVTLRCSPRSGDLSVYWYQQSLDQGLQFLIQYYNGEERAKGNILERFSAQQFPDLHSELNLSSLELGDSALYFCASSLRTSYNEQFFGPGTRLTVL.

This chain joins TRBV6-6 and TRBJ1-6; no definite D call. The CDR3 extends over 15 amino acids. Germline V gives CDR1 MNHNY, CDR2 SVGAGI (reference sequence). V was shortened by 7 bases and J by 10 bases, with 20 bases between the two germline ends. The CDR3 nucleotides are TGTGCCAGCATCCAAATAGGCCCAGGTTTGTCACCCCTCCACTTT. This encodes CASIQIGPGLSPLHF.

This clone has only a few counts. The rearrangement joins TRBV18 to TRBJ1-5; D is unclear. Looked up from germline, CDR1 is KGHSH and CDR2 is LQKENI. This CDR3 has 17 amino acids. With 3 bases removed from V and 0 bases from J, the gap between germline ends came to 15 bases. DNA for the CDR3: TGTGCCAGCTCACCGGAGGGATATGGGAATAGCAATCAGCCCCAGCATTTT. This encodes CASSPEGYGNSNQPQHF.

This clone was picked up a small number of times. The chain has TRBV5-3 and TRBJ1-3; weak D call: TRBD1 (5 bases). TRBV5-3 is noted as an ORF with a role that remains uncertain. The CDR3 spans 13 residues. V lost 3 bases and J 5 bases, leaving 9 bases between the germline ends. The CDR3 loop reads CARSWGGRNTIYF. CDR3 bases: TGTGCCAGAAGCTGGGGGGGTAGAAACACCATATATTTT.

This clone was counted only a few times. The chain employs TRBV30 and TRBJ1-4; no clear D gene. V gave up 3 bases and J gave up 1 base, with 9 bases separating them. Per germline, CDR1 GTSNPN and CDR2 SVGIG (reference sequence). The CDR3 totals 14 residues. In nucleotides, the CDR3 is TGTGCCTGGAGCGGACGGGAAACTAATGAAAAACTGTTTTTT. It encodes CAWSGRETNEKLFF.

For the CDR3, the DNA is TGTGCCAGCAGTTCCGGGACTAGTAGAGAGACCCAGTACTTC. It codes for CASSSGTSRETQYF. The chain combines TRBV5-8 with TRBJ2-5; TRBD2 aligns across 8 bases. Germline V gives CDR1 SGHTS, CDR2 YDEGEE. The CDR3 has 14 amino acids. V shed 5 bases, J shed 4 bases, and the junction held 7 bases outside the gene matches. The whole variable domain, remainder taken from reference TRBV5-8 and TRBJ2-5, is EAGVTQSPTHLIKTRGQQATLRCSPISGHTSVYWYQQALGLGLQFLLWYDEGEERNRGNFPPRFSGRQFPNYSSELNVNALELEDSALYLCASSSGTSRETQYFGPGTRLLVL.

In its sample, this clone was seen a few times. V gene TRBV7-3 combines with J gene TRBJ1-2; 8 bases agree with TRBD1. Germline V gene data show CDR1 as SGHTA and CDR2 as FQGTGA. V shed 5 bases, J shed 1 base, and the junction held 3 bases outside the gene matches. The CDR3 spans 14 residues. CDR3 coding DNA: TGTGCCAGCAGCGCGACAGGGGTTAACTATGGCTACACCTTC. Its protein is CASSATGVNYGYTF.

The chain is built from TRBV11-2 and TRBJ2-5; 10 nucleotides match TRBD1. Germline V gives CDR1 SGHAT, CDR2 FQNNGV. Trimming took 3 bases from V and 4 from J; bases not matched to a gene: 2. This CDR3 is built from 14 residues. The CDR3 is CASSFDRGRETQYF. Here the CDR3 DNA reads TGTGCCAGCAGCTTTGACAGGGGGCGAGAGACCCAGTACTTC.

The V and J genes are TRBV4-3 and TRBJ2-2; D perhaps matches TRBD1 (5 bases). V was cut by 1 base and J by 2 bases, with 8 bases left in between. From germline, CDR1 is LGHNA and CDR2 YSLEER. The CDR3 contains 15 residues. The CDR3 DNA follows: TGCGCCAGCAGCCAAGGACAGAGTAACACCGGGGAGCTGTTTTTT. This translates into CASSQGQSNTGELFF.

The V gene is TRBV7-2, the J gene TRBJ2-7; maybe TRBD2 (5 bases). CDR3 length equals 15 residues. With 6 bases removed from V and 2 bases from J, the gap between germline ends came to 17 bases. CDR1 and CDR2 (germline): SGHTA, FQGNSA. DNA for the CDR3: TGTGCCAGCAGGCCTGGGATTGGGAGTACCTACGAGCAGTACTTC. Translating gives CASRPGIGSTYEQYF.

V and J are TRBV28 and TRBJ2-7; 8 nucleotides align to TRBD1. V was pared by 8 bases and J by 1 base, with 10 bases of the junction left unmatched. The germline V gene encodes CDR1 MDHEN and CDR2 SYDVKM. The CDR3 totals 15 residues. Written as DNA, the CDR3 is TGTGCCAGCCCTCCCACGGGACAGGCTTCCTACGAGCAGTACTTC. This encodes CASPPTGQASYEQYF.

This clone was counted a few times. V is TRBV4-1 and J is TRBJ1-1, with a weak D call TRBD1 (6 bases). The ends were cut back, 3 bases at V and 2 bases at J, with 10 bases in the middle. Germline CDR1 MGHRA, CDR2 YSYEKL. CDR3 length: 14 residues. The chain's CDR3 is CASSHRGYNTEAFF. As DNA, the CDR3 is TGCGCCAGCAGCCACAGGGGCTACAACACTGAAGCTTTCTTT.

This clone was seen a few times. This chain connects TRBV30 to TRBJ1-5; perhaps TRBD1 as D (5 bases). With 2 bases removed from V and 6 bases from J, the gap between germline ends came to 14 bases. The CDR3 extends over 14 amino acids. From germline, CDR1 is GTSNPN and CDR2 SVGIG (reference sequence). The CDR3 region is CAWSRGTIGQPQHF. The CDR3, as DNA: TGTGCCTGGAGTCGTGGGACTATAGGTCAGCCCCAGCATTTT.